The clone carrying this TCR beta chain was picked up many times. The entry originates in a study of T cells in Graves' hyperthyroidism and ophthalmopathy. In making diagnoses, clinical symptoms, serum thyroxine and TRAb, thyroid ultrasound and orbital computed tomography were all used. In germline, CDR1 is MDHEN, CDR2 SYDVKM. The CDR3 is 12 residues long. Trimming took 6 bases from V and 6 from J, leaving 11 bases between them. There were TCR beta CDR3 regions amplified from RNA transcripts. When the TCR CDR3 underwent first-round RT-PCR, the HTBI primer set was used. Using its own MiXCR run on the multiplex PCR reads, TCRdb lists one record per CDR3 protein. The sample carries roughly 500,000 distinct CDR3 sequences, around 46% recorded once.

This sequence was found in an adult woman with Graves' disease, either hyperthyroidism or ophthalmopathy (not recorded which). The chain has TRBV28 and TRBJ1-2; D is undetermined. Sequencing was done on a sample of peripheral blood or thyroid tissue (not recorded which). The CDR3 here is CASSPLVNGYTF. CDR3 coding DNA: TGTGCCAGCAGCCCACTCGTGAATGGCTACACCTTC.